Listed below are T cell receptor beta chains from one sample, sequenced in a study of blood T cell repertoires in COVID-19. Here immunoSEQ multiplex PCR was the method, and the copy in TCRdb shows in-frame clones only, minus some. The sample contains about 250,000 clones, around nine tenths of which appear only once. The specimen sequenced was peripheral blood. The source of these receptors is a man aged 18 to 30 with active or convalescent COVID-19. The CDR3 runs from the conserved cysteine through the conserved F or W. The order of the fields is clone size, J gene, D gene, V gene, CDR3 length, CDR3 protein, CDR3 DNA. A D gene is named only where the DNA matches it firmly. Some rows mark clone size as missing; the rest say once, few, many or name a class of expanded clone.

size: NA; J: TRBJ1-5; D: TRBD1; V: TRBV19; length: 17; CDR3: CASSIAGGVNSNQPQHF; DNA: TGTGCCAGTAGTATAGCAGGGGGCGTCAACAGCAATCAGCCCCAGCATTTT
size: NA; J: TRBJ2-2; D: TRBD2; V: TRBV5-1; length: 17; CDR3: CASSGLAGGMDTGELFF; DNA: TGCGCCAGCAGCGGACTAGCGGGAGGGATGGACACCGGGGAGCTGTTTTTT
size: NA; J: TRBJ2-4; D: NA; V: TRBV7-2; length: 18; CDR3: CASSLIGVGPLTKNIQYF; DNA: TGTGCCAGCAGCTTAATAGGGGTCGGACCCTTAACCAAAAACATTCAGTACTTC
size: NA; J: TRBJ2-5; D: TRBD2; V: TRBV2; length: 13; CDR3: CASSGISGETQYF; DNA: TGTGCCAGCAGTGGTATTAGCGGGGAGACCCAGTACTTC
size: NA; J: TRBJ2-1; D: NA; V: TRBV7-2; length: 14; CDR3: CASSLERTENEQFF; DNA: TGTGCCAGCAGCTTAGAGAGGACAGAGAATGAGCAGTTCTTC
size: NA; J: TRBJ2-2; D: TRBD1; V: TRBV19; length: 16; CDR3: CASSIGFDRGTGELFF; DNA: TGTGCCAGTAGTATAGGCTTCGACAGGGGAACCGGGGAGCTGTTTTTT
size: NA; J: TRBJ1-6; D: NA; V: TRBV28; length: 14; CDR3: CASSPTGLYSPLHF; DNA: TGTGCCAGCAGTCCTACGGGACTTTATTCACCCCTCCACTTT
size: NA; J: TRBJ2-5; D: TRBD1; V: TRBV7-2; length: 16; CDR3: CASSLVGFGTVETQYF; DNA: TGTGCCAGCAGCTTAGTTGGTTTCGGGACAGTAGAGACCCAGTACTTC
size: NA; J: TRBJ2-5; D: TRBD1; V: TRBV9; length: 16; CDR3: CASSTRTGKGGETQYF; DNA: TGTGCCAGCAGCACCCGGACAGGGAAGGGTGGAGAGACCCAGTACTTC
size: NA; J: TRBJ1-1; D: NA; V: TRBV20-1; length: 11; CDR3: CSVAGFTEAFF; DNA: TGCAGTGTAGCCGGGTTCACTGAAGCTTTCTTT
size: NA; J: TRBJ1-5; D: TRBD1; V: TRBV19; length: 17; CDR3: CASSRARDRASNQPQHF; DNA: TGTGCCAGTAGTAGGGCCCGGGACAGGGCTAGCAATCAGCCCCAGCATTTT
size: NA; J: TRBJ2-7; D: NA; V: TRBV28; length: 14; CDR3: CASSLGGTLYEQYF; DNA: TGTGCCAGCAGTTTAGGCGGGACGCTCTACGAGCAGTACTTC
size: NA; J: TRBJ2-1; D: TRBD1; V: TRBV11-2; length: 16; CDR3: CASDLGRGQSYNEQFF; DNA: TGTGCCAGCGACTTGGGCAGGGGGCAATCCTACAATGAGCAGTTCTTC
size: NA; J: TRBJ1-1; D: NA; V: TRBV11-3; length: 13; CDR3: CASSLERSTEAFF; DNA: TGTGCCAGCAGCTTAGAGAGGAGTACTGAAGCTTTCTTT
size: NA; J: TRBJ2-2; D: NA; V: TRBV9; length: 17; CDR3: CASSVARLVESSGELFF; DNA: TGTGCCAGCAGCGTAGCACGACTAGTGGAGTCATCCGGGGAGCTGTTTTTT
size: NA; J: TRBJ2-1; D: NA; V: TRBV7-3; length: 15; CDR3: CASSFFGGTHNEQFF; DNA: TGTGCCAGCAGCTTTTTCGGCGGGACTCACAATGAGCAGTTCTTC
size: NA; J: TRBJ2-1; D: TRBD2; V: TRBV5-4; length: 15; CDR3: CASSLDSGANNEQFF; DNA: TGTGCCAGCAGCTTGGACAGCGGGGCGAACAATGAGCAGTTCTTC
size: NA; J: TRBJ1-2; D: TRBD1; V: TRBV7-9; length: 13; CDR3: CASRLGQDDGYTF; DNA: TGTGCCAGCAGACTGGGACAGGATGATGGCTACACCTTC
size: NA; J: TRBJ2-7; D: TRBD1; V: TRBV7-6; length: 15; CDR3: CASSSSTGPSYEQYF; DNA: TGTGCCAGCAGCTCGTCGACAGGGCCTTCCTACGAGCAGTACTTC
size: NA; J: TRBJ2-2; D: NA; V: TRBV29-1; length: 14; CDR3: CSVEGRTNTGELFF; DNA: TGCAGCGTTGAAGGCAGGACAAACACCGGGGAGCTGTTTTTT
size: few; J: TRBJ2-2; D: NA; V: TRBV7-2; length: 13; CDR3: CASSSMGVGELFF; DNA: TGTGCCAGCAGCTCAATGGGAGTCGGGGAGCTGTTTTTT
size: NA; J: TRBJ2-3; D: NA; V: TRBV7-3; length: 17; CDR3: CASSLGVAVSSTDTQYF; DNA: TGTGCCAGCAGCTTAGGGGTAGCGGTGTCTTCTACAGATACGCAGTATTTT
size: NA; J: TRBJ2-5; D: TRBD2; V: TRBV5-1; length: 18; CDR3: CASSYPTSGGDLPETQYF; DNA: TGCGCCAGCAGCTATCCGACTAGCGGGGGAGACCTACCCGAGACCCAGTACTTC
size: NA; J: TRBJ1-2; D: TRBD1; V: TRBV28; length: 14; CDR3: CASSPNRGIYGYTF; DNA: TGTGCCAGCAGTCCCAACAGGGGTATCTATGGCTACACCTTC
size: NA; J: TRBJ2-3; D: NA; V: TRBV15; length: 11; CDR3: CATSLADTQYF; DNA: TGTGCCACCAGTCTAGCGGATACGCAGTATTTT
size: NA; J: TRBJ2-2; D: TRBD1; V: TRBV11-1; length: 16; CDR3: CASSSGTGEYTGELFF; DNA: TGTGCCAGCAGCTCCGGGACAGGGGAATACACCGGGGAGCTGTTTTTT
size: NA; J: TRBJ2-5; D: TRBD2; V: TRBV6-2/TRBV6-3; length: 13; CDR3: CASSPSGRETQYF; DNA: TGTGCCAGCAGTCCGAGCGGGAGGGAGACCCAGTACTTC
size: NA; J: TRBJ2-1; D: NA; V: TRBV29-1; length: 10; CDR3: CSVQGTEQFF; DNA: TGCAGCGTCCAGGGTACTGAGCAGTTCTTC
size: NA; J: TRBJ1-1; D: NA; V: TRBV7-9; length: 13; CDR3: CASSLSAGAEAFF; DNA: TGTGCCAGCAGCTTATCTGCCGGAGCTGAAGCTTTCTTT
size: NA; J: TRBJ1-4; D: NA; V: TRBV28; length: 16; CDR3: CASGTGFVLANEKLFF; DNA: TGTGCCAGCGGAACAGGGTTTGTACTCGCTAATGAAAAACTGTTTTTT
size: NA; J: TRBJ2-3; D: NA; V: TRBV7-2; length: 12; CDR3: CASSSSGDTQYF; DNA: TGTGCCAGCAGTTCCAGCGGGGATACGCAGTATTTT
size: once; J: TRBJ2-1; D: TRBD2; V: TRBV7-2; length: 16; CDR3: CASRPILAGVFDEQFF; DNA: TGTGCCAGCAGACCGATTTTAGCGGGAGTATTCGATGAGCAGTTCTTC
size: NA; J: TRBJ2-3; D: NA; V: TRBV6-5; length: 15; CDR3: CASSYGGNPTDTQYF; DNA: TGTGCCAGCAGTTATGGAGGAAACCCCACAGATACGCAGTATTTT
size: NA; J: TRBJ1-2; D: NA; V: TRBV11-2; length: 14; CDR3: CASSPSWGAVGYTF; DNA: TGTGCCAGCAGCCCGAGTTGGGGCGCGGTTGGCTACACCTTC
size: NA; J: TRBJ2-1; D: TRBD1; V: TRBV28; length: 14; CDR3: CASSRDRGLNEQFF; DNA: TGTGCCAGCAGTAGGGACAGGGGGCTCAATGAGCAGTTCTTC
size: NA; J: TRBJ1-3; D: TRBD1; V: TRBV10-3; length: 17; CDR3: CAISDRRQGASGNTIYF; DNA: TGTGCCATCAGTGACCGACGGCAGGGGGCATCTGGAAACACCATATATTTT
size: NA; J: TRBJ2-3; D: TRBD2; V: TRBV7-2; length: 16; CDR3: CASSLSGRESGDTQYF; DNA: TGTGCCAGCAGCTTATCGGGGCGGGAGAGTGGGGATACGCAGTATTTT
size: NA; J: TRBJ1-5; D: NA; V: TRBV12-3/TRBV12-4; length: 13; CDR3: CASTLQEGQPQHF; DNA: TGTGCCAGCACCCTGCAAGAGGGTCAGCCCCAGCATTTT
size: NA; J: TRBJ2-5; D: TRBD2; V: TRBV7-8; length: 17; CDR3: CASIRGRDYPSLQTQYF; DNA: TGTGCCAGCATCCGTGGCCGGGACTATCCATCCCTTCAGACCCAGTACTTC
size: NA; J: TRBJ2-3; D: NA; V: TRBV27; length: 12; CDR3: CASSSVADTQYF; DNA: TGTGCCAGCAGCTCAGTCGCAGATACGCAGTATTTT
size: NA; J: TRBJ2-7; D: TRBD2; V: TRBV5-6; length: 15; CDR3: CASSLRLAGGYEQYF; DNA: TGTGCCAGCAGCTTACGACTAGCGGGAGGGTACGAGCAGTACTTC
size: NA; J: TRBJ1-1; D: NA; V: TRBV7-3; length: 14; CDR3: CASSLNSGQSEAFF; DNA: TGTGCCAGCAGCTTAAACTCAGGGCAGTCTGAAGCTTTCTTT
size: NA; J: TRBJ1-2; D: TRBD1; V: TRBV7-9; length: 12; CDR3: CATRQGERGYTF; DNA: TGTGCAACCAGACAGGGGGAAAGAGGCTACACCTTC
size: NA; J: TRBJ1-6; D: NA; V: TRBV3-1/TRBV3-2; length: 15; CDR3: CASSQGSSRGSPLHF; DNA: TGTGCCAGCAGCCAAGGTTCCTCGCGAGGGTCACCCCTCCACTTT
size: NA; J: TRBJ1-1; D: NA; V: TRBV14; length: 16; CDR3: CASSQDREGMNTEAFF; DNA: TGTGCCAGCAGCCAAGATAGGGAGGGCATGAACACTGAAGCTTTCTTT
size: NA; J: TRBJ1-3; D: TRBD1; V: TRBV30; length: 15; CDR3: CAWSPQGASGNTIYF; DNA: TGTGCCTGGAGTCCTCAGGGGGCTTCTGGAAACACCATATATTTT
size: NA; J: TRBJ2-3; D: NA; V: TRBV6-5; length: 15; CDR3: CASSYFGEVTDTQYF; DNA: TGTGCCAGCAGTTACTTTGGGGAGGTCACAGATACGCAGTATTTT
size: NA; J: TRBJ1-2; D: TRBD1; V: TRBV5-1; length: 18; CDR3: CASSSSTVSPGQGLSYTF; DNA: TGCGCCAGCAGTAGCAGCACGGTCTCCCCGGGACAGGGGTTAAGCTACACCTTC